The present entry profiles one TCR beta chain with its context. Its specificity is unknown. The sample originates from a study of T cells in Graves' hyperthyroidism and ophthalmopathy. Study-level findings and limits: Most expanded thyroid clonotypes above 0.001 also appeared in blood.

V lost 2 bases, J lost 6 bases, and 15 bases lay in between. Germline V gene sequence: CDR1 SGHRS, CDR2 YFSETQ. This CDR3 is built from 15 residues. RNA transcripts provided the source from which TCR beta CDR3 regions were amplified. An initial round of RT-PCR targeting the TCR CDR3 relied on the HTBI primer set. In TCRdb, the multiplex PCR reads were re-called with MiXCR into one record per CDR3 protein. The top ten hold over 35% of the sample, which has 350,000 to 400,000 distinct CDR3 sequences, around 20% seen once. Among ophthalmopathy patients, the Clinical Activity Score reached at least 3, the NOSPECS grade reached at least 4, and duration remained under 3 months. Clinical symptoms, serum thyroxine and TRAb, thyroid ultrasound and orbital computed tomography were used for the diagnoses. The PBMCs studied were ones that came from approximately 9.9 ml fresh peripheral blood.

The V call is TRBV5-1, the J call TRBJ2-1, with D tentatively TRBD1 (5 bases). The specimen was blood. This receptor was taken from a man aged 18-30 years with Graves' ophthalmopathy. Here the CDR3 reads CASSLVRQGPNEQFF. The CDR3 DNA sequence: TGCGCCAGCAGCTTAGTCCGCCAGGGCCCCAATGAGCAGTTCTTC.